The sequence of this T cell receptor beta chain was determined in a study of shared clonotypes between healthy human individuals. CD45RO-negative, CCR7-positively selected cells formed the naive CD8 fraction, excluding terminally differentiated effector memory CD45RA+ cells. In germline, CDR1 is MNHNS, CDR2 SASEGT. The CDR3 has 13 residues. The germline V and J ends were trimmed by 5 bases and 2 bases, with 7 bases remaining between them. Across several immunoSEQ plates, the genomic DNA of each subset was split evenly. TCRdb's copy holds only in-frame clones and misses some; the assay was immunoSEQ multiplex PCR. Of about 2.2 million clones in the sample, approximately 92% were seen once.

The sequence came from a man between 18 and 35 years old in good health. Some clones in this sample may be carry-over from other donors' samples. This chain uses TRBV6-1 with TRBJ1-5; no firm D call. Specimen: naive CD8+ T cells from PBMCs. This CDR3 reads CASSSWGNQPQHF. The CDR3 coding sequence is TGTGCCAGCAGTTCGTGGGGCAATCAGCCCCAGCATTTT.